This record concerns one TCR beta chain sequence. CDR3 length: 18 amino acids. J gave up 3 bases and V 1 base, and 9 bases lay outside the gene matches. Participant ages covered roughly 18 to 89 years across 25 or so US areas. Participants reported their clinical history, and cohort assignment relied on those reports. The study recruited exposed participants who had met a COVID-19 case within 2 weeks before entry. As processed by the authors: Quantification of nucleated cells was approximated via reference gene primer amplification. Measured with immunoSEQ multiplex PCR; TCRdb has only the in-frame clones, and not every one. The D gene and trimming were derived from the DNA, and the V and J assignments and clone size from that table. The sample lists 130,000 to 150,000 clones; roughly 84% were seen once. The sample belongs to a study of blood T cell repertoires in COVID-19.

Sequenced material: PBMCs or T cells enriched from blood (not recorded which). The chain has TRBV23-1 and TRBJ2-3; 11 bases line up with TRBD2. TRBV23-1 is labeled an ORF, and its function is uncertain. This receptor was identified in a woman aged 45 to 65 who had been exposed to COVID-19. The CDR3 DNA reads as TGCGCCAGCAGTCAATTGAGACTAGCGGGACCCGTAACAGATACGCAGTATTTT. This sequence encodes CASSQLRLAGPVTDTQYF.